This TCR beta chain appears in the sequencing data of a study of blood T cell repertoires in COVID-19 (dated by TCRdb to the early 2020s). Study-level background: The collaborator samples originated in the United States, Italy and Spain and spanned the acute and convalescent phases of COVID-19. The material from the prospective study consisted of cDNA or gDNA derived from T cells, B-cell-depleted T cells, or PBMCs. Deeply sampled blood TCRbeta repertoires from subjects exposed to, actively infected with, or recovered from COVID-19 were included in the dataset. The repertoires were released in a freely available public database intended as a resource for research on the immune response to SARS-CoV-2. Samples came from the ongoing ImmuneRACE study (first 160 participants) plus 1,254 subjects from 6 global collaborators. Nearly every sample came with metadata listing a de-identified subject ID, COVID-19 status, age in years and sex. Where HLA class I and class II types were available, the types were taken from metadata supplied by the sample provider, not from assay-based typing. The investigation overall reported the following: The quantity of clinical and demographic metadata differed by source and by participant and was supplied without curation.

Only a few counts were recorded for this clone. Its cognate antigen has yet to be identified. No much larger clonotype is one base removed from it; base qualities were not supplied. The sample has other DNA sequences that encode this CDR3 too. The V end gives up 0 bases and the J end 8 bases, leaving 3 bases in the junction not matched to a gene. The germline V gene supplies CDR1 MNHNS and CDR2 SASEGT. The CDR3 covers 13 residues, taking in both the cysteine and the phenylalanine. Only the CDR3 DNA stays, 39 bases, in frame from base 1. Each collaborating institution followed its own protocols to collect whole blood in K2EDTA tubes. Collaborator samples were shipped for TCRbeta analysis as frozen whole blood, isolated PBMCs, or DNA extracted from either sample type. The immunoSEQ Assay, a bias-controlled multiplex PCR, was used to amplify TCRbeta CDR3 regions from genomic DNA. Concerning the study's data processing: The number of nucleated cells in each sample was estimated from the amplification of reference gene primers within the assay. Sequence reads were collapsed and filtered to measure the absolute abundance of every unique TCRbeta CDR3 rearrangement. Productive Simpson clonality was computed per sample as the square root of Simpson's diversity index over productive rearrangements. What TCRdb holds here is the immuneACCESS table cut down to in-frame rearrangements. Part of the clones is not present; checked against another copy, under half of the missing clones reflect an unresolved V gene, and the others are unexplained. Clonal size and the V and J genes are those of that table, whereas D and trimming came from the DNA. The sample table lists about 190,000 clones, less than 90% of them with a count of one. 1.1% of the sample goes to the ten largest clones.

This sequence was found in a man younger than 45 with acute or convalescent COVID-19. Input material: peripheral blood. Recombination linked TRBV6-1 to TRBJ1-1, and 7 junction bases match TRBD1. The DNA reads TGTGCCAGCAGTGAAGCGCTGGACAGGGAAGCTTTCTTT. It translates as CASSEALDREAFF.